The entry that follows covers one TCR beta chain sequence. What it recognizes is unknown. Breast cancer patients provided tissue from their axillary draining lymph nodes. These data originate in a study of breast tumors, draining lymph nodes, adjacent tissues. TCRdb recomputed calls from the multiplex PCR reads with MiXCR, one row per CDR3 protein. This sample carries fewer than 300,000 distinct CDR3 sequences, about 34% of them seen once, and the ten largest clones take just over 1.4%. The germline V and J ends were trimmed by 6 bases and 6 bases, with 22 bases remaining between them. The CDR3 has 16 amino acids. Germline V gives CDR1 MDHEN, CDR2 SYDVKM. Whole-study results and caveats: Luminal-like breast cancer showed significantly greater tumor-nontumor repertoire similarity than basal-like breast cancer did. Most tumor T cells seemingly derive from lymph node, then expand in tumor. Compared with lymph nodes, tumors were less diverse; compared with nontumor tissue, more.

The rearrangement joins TRBV28 to TRBJ2-3, with D maybe TRBD2 (6 bases). Material for sequencing was axillary lymph node tissue. This TCR was recovered from a female donor with breast cancer. Some clones in this sample may be carry-over from other donors' samples. CDR3 amino acids: CASSSGVSRATDTQYF. In nucleotides, the CDR3 is TGTGCCAGCAGCTCGGGGGTGTCGCGGGCGACTGATACGCAGTATTTT.